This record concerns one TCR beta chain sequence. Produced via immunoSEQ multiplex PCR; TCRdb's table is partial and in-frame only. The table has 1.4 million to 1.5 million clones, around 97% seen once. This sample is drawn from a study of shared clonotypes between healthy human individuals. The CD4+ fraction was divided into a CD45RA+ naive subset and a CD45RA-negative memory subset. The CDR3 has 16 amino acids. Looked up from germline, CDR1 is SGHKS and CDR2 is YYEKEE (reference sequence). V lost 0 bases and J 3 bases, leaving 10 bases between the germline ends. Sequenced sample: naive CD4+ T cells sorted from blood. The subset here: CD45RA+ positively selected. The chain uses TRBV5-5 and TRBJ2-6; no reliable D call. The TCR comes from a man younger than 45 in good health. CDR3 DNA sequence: TGTGCCAGCAGCTTGGCGGCAGCCAGTGGGGCCAACGTCCTGACTTTC. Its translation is CASSLAAASGANVLTF.